This T cell receptor (beta chain) emerged from a study of blood T cells in healthy people across ages. This CDR3 is 14 amino acids long. The germline V gene encodes CDR1 MNHEY and CDR2 SVGAGI. The V and J ends lost 0 bases and 2 bases respectively, with 7 bases between them. Through a sample-barcoded 5' primer and a J-beta primer mix, a second PCR was run for roughly 6 to 12 cycles. TCRdb reprocessed the 5' RACE reads via MiXCR and lists one record per CDR3 protein. The sample includes roughly 800,000 distinct CDR3 sequences, roughly 64% of them seen just once. The chain has TRBV6-5 and TRBJ2-5, with D unclear. The receptor comes from a man aged 30 to 45 in good health. Source material: blood. The CDR3 region is CASSYSFQQETQYF. DNA of the CDR3: TGTGCCAGCAGTTACTCGTTTCAGCAAGAGACCCAGTACTTC.